This passage covers 16 T cell receptor beta chains from one sample sequenced in a study of blood T cell repertoires in COVID-19. Measured with immunoSEQ multiplex PCR; TCRdb has only the in-frame clones, and not every one. The sample shows tens of thousands of clones, roughly 90% of them seen only once. The specimen was peripheral blood. These receptors were collected from a woman aged 50 to 60 with acute or convalescent COVID-19.

The chain carries TRBV27 and TRBJ2-2; 9 bases map to TRBD1. V shed 6 bases, J shed 4 bases, and the junction held 9 bases outside the gene matches. Germline V gene lookup returns CDR1 MNHEY and CDR2 SMNVEV (reference sequence). CDR3 size: 16 residues. CDR3 residues: CASRRWDRASTGELFF. For the CDR3, the DNA is TGTGCCAGCAGGAGGTGGGACAGGGCCTCCACCGGGGAGCTGTTTTTT.

The chain uses TRBV7-8 and TRBJ1-1; 7 nucleotides agree with TRBD1. CDR1 is SGHVS, CDR2 FQNEAQ, per germline. The CDR3 is 12 residues long. Unmatched junction bases numbered 5, after V lost 5 bases and J lost 8 bases. The DNA for the CDR3 is TGTGCCAGCAGCAAAAGGACAGGCGAAGCTTTCTTT. Translated, it gives CASSKRTGEAFF. The full variable domain, completed using reference TRBV7-8 and TRBJ1-1, is GAGVSQSPRYKVAKRGQDVALRCDPISGHVSLFWYQQALGQGPEFLTYFQNEAQLDKSGLPSDRFFAERPEGSVSTLKIQRTQQEDSAVYLCASSKRTGEAFFGQGTRLTVV.

A word on this clone: An end of the junction differs from the germline gene, which may be a read error. V usage is TRBV19 and J usage is TRBJ1-2, with 10 bases aligning to TRBD1. Germline CDR1 and CDR2: LNHDA and SQIVND (reference sequence). The CDR3 has 15 residues. The CDR3 DNA follows: TGTGCCAGTGAACGGACAGGGGGGTTTAACTATGGCTACACTTTC. It codes for CASERTGGFNYGYTF.

The genes are TRBV29-1 and TRBJ2-7; D is possibly TRBD2 (5 bases). This CDR3 spans 12 amino acids. Germline-derived CDR1 and CDR2 are SQVTM and ANQGSEA. Trimming shortened V by 6 bases and J by 1 base, and 10 bases separated the two germline ends. The CDR3 DNA follows: TGCAGCGTGACACGGGATTCCTACGAGCAGTACTTC. Residues: CSVTRDSYEQYF.

This clone was found a few times. The V gene is TRBV11-2, the J gene TRBJ1-6; no firm D call. From germline, CDR1 is SGHAT and CDR2 FQNNGV. Trimming pared 0 bases from V and 7 bases from J, leaving 10 bases between. This CDR3 has 15 residues. CDR3 nucleotide sequence: TGTGCCAGCAGCTTAGAACCGGGTTCCAATTCACCCCTCCACTTT. It is translated as CASSLEPGSNSPLHF.

This chain connects TRBV2 to TRBJ1-1; possible D gene TRBD1, 6 bases. Trimming took off 8 bases at V and 0 bases at J, with 16 bases between the two ends. CDR1 is SNHLY and CDR2 is FYNNEI in the germline V gene. CDR3 length: 15 amino acids. CDR3: CASFGQSPMNTEAFF. The CDR3, as DNA: TGTGCCAGCTTCGGACAGAGTCCCATGAACACTGAAGCTTTCTTT. The complete variable domain, with remaining parts taken from reference TRBV2 and TRBJ1-1, reads EPEVTQTPSHQVTQMGQEVILRCVPISNHLYFYWYRQILGQKVEFLVSFYNNEISEKSEIFDDQFSVERPDGSNFTLKIRSTKLEDSAMYFCASFGQSPMNTEAFFGQGTRLTVV.

The rearrangement joins TRBV10-1 to TRBJ1-1; D unclear. This CDR3 comprises 13 residues. The germline V and J ends were trimmed by 3 bases and 4 bases, with 9 bases remaining between them. Germline values: CDR1 WNHNN, CDR2 SYGVQD (reference sequence). The CDR3 region is CASSDPLSTEAFF. The DNA of the CDR3 is TGCGCCAGCAGTGATCCCCTGTCCACTGAAGCTTTCTTT.

The chain employs TRBV28 and TRBJ1-1; TRBD1 is a possible D gene (6 bases). The V end was cut by 3 bases, the J end by 5 bases, with 16 bases between. CDR1 is MDHEN, CDR2 SYDVKM, per germline. The CDR3 is made up of 15 amino acids. The CDR3 spells CASSLITGSRTEAFF. Here the CDR3 DNA reads TGTGCCAGCAGTTTGATTACAGGGAGTCGGACTGAAGCTTTCTTT.

J is TRBJ1-6 and V is TRBV27, with 8 positions matching TRBD1. The length of the CDR3 is 14 residues. Per germline, CDR1 MNHEY and CDR2 SMNVEV (reference sequence). Trimming took 5 bases from V and 7 from J; bases not matched to a gene: 4. CDR3 residues: CASSRTGRNSPLHF. CDR3 bases: TGTGCCAGCAGTCGGACAGGGCGCAATTCACCCCTCCACTTT.

DNA of the CDR3: TGTGCCAGCAGGCACAGCTCCTACGAGCAGTACTTC. Protein product: CASRHSSYEQYF. The chain is built from TRBV27 and TRBJ2-7; no definite D call. Germline CDR1 MNHEY, CDR2 SMNVEV (reference sequence). This CDR3 comprises 12 residues. V was clipped by 6 bases and J by 0 bases, with 6 bases between them.

This clone was observed a handful of times. This chain joins TRBV7-9 and TRBJ2-5; possible D gene TRBD1, 5 bases. The CDR3 totals 12 residues. V was pared by 5 bases and J by 5 bases, with 9 bases between. CDR1 is SEHNR and CDR2 is FQNEAQ in the germline V gene (reference sequence). Here the CDR3 reads CASSPPGETQYF. In DNA, the CDR3 is TGTGCCAGCAGCCCTCCAGGGGAGACCCAGTACTTC.

This chain connects TRBV3-1 (or the pseudogene TRBV3-2) to TRBJ2-1; 7 bases align to TRBD2. This CDR3 contains 15 residues. Per germline, CDR1 LGHDT and CDR2 YNNKEL (reference sequence). J gave up 5 bases and V 4 bases, and 8 bases lay outside the gene matches. The CDR3 DNA is TGTGCCAGCAGCCTAGGGACTACCCTTAACAATGAGCAGTTCTTC. It encodes CASSLGTTLNNEQFF.

The rearrangement links TRBV27 to TRBJ1-6; 9 bases map to TRBD1. This CDR3 is built from 14 residues. The V and J ends lost 6 bases and 9 bases, in that order; junction bases with no gene match: 6. Per germline, CDR1 MNHEY and CDR2 SMNVEV (reference sequence). CDR3 in amino acids: CASSRDRAFSPLHF. Here the CDR3 DNA reads TGTGCCAGCAGCCGGGACAGGGCGTTTTCACCCCTCCACTTT.

This clone was seen just once. The chain combines TRBV27 with TRBJ1-5; D not certain. In germline, CDR1 is MNHEY, CDR2 SMNVEV (reference sequence). The CDR3 spans 13 residues. The ends were cut back, 5 bases at V and 6 bases at J, with 11 bases in the middle. CDR3 sequence: CASSEFAAQPQHF. Written as DNA, the CDR3 is TGTGCCAGCAGTGAGTTCGCGGCTCAGCCCCAGCATTTT.

V is TRBV18 and J is TRBJ1-3; maybe TRBD1 (5 bases). Germline V gene data show CDR1 as KGHSH and CDR2 as LQKENI. The ends were cut back, 8 bases at V and 0 bases at J, with 11 bases in the middle. CDR3 length equals 14 residues. CDR3 nucleotides: TGTGCCAGCACTCAGGGCATCTCTGGAAACACCATATATTTT. Its protein is CASTQGISGNTIYF. The full variable domain, rest sourced from reference TRBV18 and TRBJ1-3, is NAGVMQNPRHLVRRRGQEARLRCSPMKGHSHVYWYRQLPEEGLKFMVYLQKENIIDESGMPKERFSAEFPKEGPSILRIQQVVRGDSAAYFCASTQGISGNTIYFGEGSWLTVV.

This chain connects TRBV20-1 to TRBJ2-7, with D tentatively TRBD1 (6 bases). The germline V gene has CDR1 DFQATT and CDR2 SNEGSKA (reference sequence). The V end was cut by 3 bases, the J end by 6 bases, with 12 bases between. The CDR3 is 12 residues long. CDR3 in amino acids: CSASDRQAEQYF. As DNA, the CDR3 is TGCAGTGCTAGTGACAGACAGGCCGAGCAGTACTTC.